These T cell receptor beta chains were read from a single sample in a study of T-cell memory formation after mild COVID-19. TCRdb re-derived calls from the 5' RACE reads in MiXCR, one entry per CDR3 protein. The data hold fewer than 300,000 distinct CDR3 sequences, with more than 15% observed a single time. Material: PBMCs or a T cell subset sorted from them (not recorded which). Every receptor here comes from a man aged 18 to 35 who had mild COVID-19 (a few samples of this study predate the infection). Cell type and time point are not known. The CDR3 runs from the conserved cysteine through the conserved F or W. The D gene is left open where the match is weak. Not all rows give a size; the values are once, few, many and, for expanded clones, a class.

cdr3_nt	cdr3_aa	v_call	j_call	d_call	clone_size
TGTGCCAGCAGTGTGTTGACTAGCGGGGGGGCAAGCCCCTTTGGTGAGCAGTTCTTC	CASSVLTSGGASPFGEQFF	TRBV25-1	TRBJ2-1	TRBD2	few
TGTGCCAGCAGCATCGAGAGGCACAATGAGCAGTTCTTC	CASSIERHNEQFF	TRBV11-3	TRBJ2-1	.	once
TGTGCCTCCTCCGGGACAGGGTTTTCTGGGGCCAACGTCCTGACTTTC	CASSGTGFSGANVLTF	TRBV9	TRBJ2-6	TRBD1	once
TGTGCCAGCTCCCAGACAGAACACACTGAAGCTTTCTTT	CASSQTEHTEAFF	TRBV18	TRBJ1-1	.	.
TGTGCCAGCAGCCTACATCTTAGCACCGGGGAGCTGTTTTTT	CASSLHLSTGELFF	TRBV7-9	TRBJ2-2	.	many
TGCAGTGCTCCGGACAGGGTCCATGGCTACACCTTC	CSAPDRVHGYTF	TRBV20-1	TRBJ1-2	TRBD1	.
TGTGCCAGCAGCCCCGGGACAGGGTACGATGAGCAGTTCTTC	CASSPGTGYDEQFF	TRBV4-2	TRBJ2-1	TRBD1	.
TGCAGTGCCACACTAGCGGGGGACCCCACAGATACGCAGTATTTT	CSATLAGDPTDTQYF	TRBV20-1	TRBJ2-3	TRBD2	.
TGTGCCAGCAGGGGACAGGGGGCAATCAGTGAGCAGTTCTTC	CASRGQGAISEQFF	TRBV2	TRBJ2-1	TRBD1	few
TGCGCCAGCAGCTGGGCGACTAGCGGGGGAAGCACAGATACGCAGTATTTT	CASSWATSGGSTDTQYF	TRBV5-1	TRBJ2-3	TRBD2	.
TGTGCCAGCAGCCCCGGACTAGCGGGGGTCGACACCGGGGAGCTGTTTTTT	CASSPGLAGVDTGELFF	TRBV11-3	TRBJ2-2	TRBD2	few
TGTGCCAGCAGCCCCAGGAGCGCATATGGCTACACCTTC	CASSPRSAYGYTF	TRBV7-9	TRBJ1-2	.	few
TGTGCCAGCAGCAAATGGCAAGAAAAACTGTTTTTT	CASSKWQEKLFF	TRBV21-1	TRBJ1-4	.	few
TGTGCCAGCAGCTCCCTCGGCCGGAGATCTAACTATGGCTACACCTTC	CASSSLGRRSNYGYTF	TRBV11-2	TRBJ1-2	.	.
TGTGCCAGCAGTTTCCGCGACAGGGCCCATCAGCCCCAGCATTTT	CASSFRDRAHQPQHF	TRBV27	TRBJ1-5	TRBD1	few
TGCAGTGCTAGAGCCGGGACTAGCGGGGGGTTTTACATTCAGTACTTC	CSARAGTSGGFYIQYF	TRBV20-1	TRBJ2-4	TRBD2	.
TGTGCCAGCAACCCTCTTCTTCGGGGGCAAACCACTGAAGCTTTCTTT	CASNPLLRGQTTEAFF	TRBV6-5	TRBJ1-1	.	few
TGTGCCAACAGGGTTCGGTACAATGAGCAGTTCTTC	CANRVRYNEQFF	TRBV19	TRBJ2-1	.	.
TGTGCCAGTAGTACAGAGGGCCGTGAGCAGTTCTTC	CASSTEGREQFF	TRBV19	TRBJ2-1	.	few
TGTGCCATCAGTGATCAAGGGTTTCGCTACGAGCAGTACTTC	CAISDQGFRYEQYF	TRBV10-3	TRBJ2-7	.	.
TGTGCCAGCAGCGAAACAGGGGATAGCAATCAGCCCCAGCATTTT	CASSETGDSNQPQHF	TRBV7-9	TRBJ1-5	TRBD1	few
TGTGCCAGCAGCTGGAGCCCCAGTGGGGGCACAGATACGCAGTATTTT	CASSWSPSGGTDTQYF	TRBV5-6	TRBJ2-3	.	.
TGTGCCAGCTCGGGGTACATGGGCAATCAGCCCCAGCATTTT	CASSGYMGNQPQHF	TRBV7-8	TRBJ1-5	.	few
TGTGCCATCAGTGCGCCCCCTGTAACAGGGGGAACTTCTTACGAGCAGTACTTC	CAISAPPVTGGTSYEQYF	TRBV10-3	TRBJ2-7	TRBD1	.
TGTGCCAGCAGCCAAGCCGGGACCCCCGGCAATCAGCCCCAGCATTTT	CASSQAGTPGNQPQHF	TRBV4-2	TRBJ1-5	.	.
TGTGCCAGCAGTTTAAGGCAGTATGGCTACACCTTC	CASSLRQYGYTF	TRBV12-3/TRBV12-4	TRBJ1-2	.	few
TGCAGCGTAATAACAGGGTTCTATGGCTACACCTTC	CSVITGFYGYTF	TRBV29-1	TRBJ1-2	.	.
TGTGCCAGCAGCGGACAGGGGACAACTATAAGCTGGGGCTACACCTTC	CASSGQGTTISWGYTF	TRBV28	TRBJ1-2	TRBD1	.
TGCGCCAGCAGCTCGGGACAGCTCGCTCTCGAGCAGTACTTC	CASSSGQLALEQYF	TRBV5-1	TRBJ2-7	TRBD1	.
TGTGCCAGCAAGCGTGGGGTCTCTTCCTACGAGCAGTACTTC	CASKRGVSSYEQYF	TRBV25-1	TRBJ2-7	.	few
TGTGCCATCACCCTACGCCCGGGGGGCTACGAGCAGTACTTC	CAITLRPGGYEQYF	TRBV10-3	TRBJ2-7	TRBD2	few
TGCAGTGCTAGACCTCGGGACAGGGGTAATGAGCAGTTCTTC	CSARPRDRGNEQFF	TRBV20-1	TRBJ2-1	TRBD1	few
TGTGCCAGCAGTTACTCGGGGGGGCAAGGGGAGCAGTTCTTC	CASSYSGGQGEQFF	TRBV6-5	TRBJ2-1	.	.
TGCGCCAGCACCGGTCCAGATACGCAGTATTTT	CASTGPDTQYF	TRBV5-1	TRBJ2-3	.	.
TGCGCCAGCAGCCCAGTCTACAGCGGGGATACGCAGTATTTT	CASSPVYSGDTQYF	TRBV5-1	TRBJ2-3	.	.
TGTGCCACGGGTAGACAGCCCTACACCTTC	CATGRQPYTF	TRBV6-5	TRBJ1-2	.	.
TGTGCCACCAGTGATTGGAGGGACAGCTCAGATACGCAGTATTTT	CATSDWRDSSDTQYF	TRBV24-1	TRBJ2-3	.	.
TGTGCCAGCAGCTCGGATGGGGGCTCCTACAATGAGCAGTTCTTC	CASSSDGGSYNEQFF	TRBV5-4	TRBJ2-1	.	.
TGTGCCAGCAGTCCTAGCGGGGCAAACTACAATGAGCAGTTCTTC	CASSPSGANYNEQFF	TRBV6-5	TRBJ2-1	TRBD2	few
TGCAGCGTCAGGAGGGGGGGCCCGGAGACCCAGTACTTC	CSVRRGGPETQYF	TRBV29-1	TRBJ2-5	.	few
TGTGCCAGCAGTGACGGAGGGGAAGGGGGTAACTATGGCTACACCTTC	CASSDGGEGGNYGYTF	TRBV6-6	TRBJ1-2	.	many
TGTGCCAGCAGTTGGACTCCGGCCAACGTCCTGACTTTC	CASSWTPANVLTF	TRBV12-3/TRBV12-4	TRBJ2-6	.	.
TGTGCCAGCAGCTCTCCCGGACTCGACAGTGGTGGCTACACCTTC	CASSSPGLDSGGYTF	TRBV7-2	TRBJ1-2	.	.
TGTGCCTCCTGGTCCGGGACAGGGGGCGCAGAGACCCAGTACTTC	CASWSGTGGAETQYF	TRBV7-4	TRBJ2-5	TRBD1	.
TGTGCCAGCAGTGTGGACGGAGACACTGAAGCTTTCTTT	CASSVDGDTEAFF	TRBV2	TRBJ1-1	.	.
TGTGCCAGCAGTGAGGAGGGTGTACGGCAGCCCCAGCATTTT	CASSEEGVRQPQHF	TRBV6-1	TRBJ1-5	.	few
TGCAGTGCTCCTCCTCCCGGCCGGTTTTACAATGAGCAGTTCTTC	CSAPPPGRFYNEQFF	TRBV20-1	TRBJ2-1	.	many
TGTGCCAGCAGCCCCGACGGCGGGCCAGGCGGGAGGCCCCAGCATTTT	CASSPDGGPGGRPQHF	TRBV4-2	TRBJ1-5	.	.
TGCGCCAGCAGCCTGCAGGGAGAGGACACTGAAGCTTTCTTT	CASSLQGEDTEAFF	TRBV5-1	TRBJ1-1	.	few
TGTGCCACCAGCAGAGATTCGGGGGGAGGAGGCTACACCTTC	CATSRDSGGGGYTF	TRBV15	TRBJ1-2	.	few
TGTGCTAGCAGATGGGACAGGGAGGGGAGCGGGATGAACACTGAAGCTTTCTTT	CASRWDREGSGMNTEAFF	TRBV7-7	TRBJ1-1	TRBD1	many
TGTGCCAGCAGTCCCCGTGAGGGGGCTTCGGAGACCCAGTACTTC	CASSPREGASETQYF	TRBV9	TRBJ2-5	TRBD1	.
TGTGCCACCAGCAGGGGTAGAACTAACTATGGCTACACCTTC	CATSRGRTNYGYTF	TRBV15	TRBJ1-2	.	few
TGTGCCAGCAGCCAAGAACAGGGGTATGGCAATGAGCAGTTCTTC	CASSQEQGYGNEQFF	TRBV4-2	TRBJ2-1	TRBD1	.